This entry concerns a single T cell receptor beta chain. The V end lost 5 bases, the J end lost 2 bases, and 13 bases lay between the germline ends. CDR3 length equals 15 residues. Germline CDR1 and CDR2: MNHEY and SMNVEV (reference sequence). The data are from a study of CD8 T cells in Susac syndrome. Looking at the study overall: Of the sequenced Susac syndrome patients, about six had active disease and roughly eight were in remission.

RNA totalling roughly 0.45 to 1 ug underwent reverse transcription with random hexamers. The authors amplified TCR beta CDR3 across 54 Vbeta and 13 Jbeta using immunoSEQ multiplex PCR. Via MiXCR, TCRdb re-called the immunoSEQ multiplex PCR reads, giving one row per CDR3 protein. The sample includes about 150,000 distinct CDR3 sequences, roughly 96% of them seen just once. Sequencing of TCR beta was performed on blood CD8+ T cells and on blood CD4+ T cells. This TCR derives from a human donor with Susac syndrome. The chain links TRBV27 to TRBJ1-3; D is unresolved. Sequencing was carried out using CD4+ T cells from PBMCs. The CDR3 loop is CASSPNLMPGNTIYF. CDR3 coding DNA: TGTGCCAGCAGTCCCAACTTGATGCCTGGAAACACCATATATTTT.